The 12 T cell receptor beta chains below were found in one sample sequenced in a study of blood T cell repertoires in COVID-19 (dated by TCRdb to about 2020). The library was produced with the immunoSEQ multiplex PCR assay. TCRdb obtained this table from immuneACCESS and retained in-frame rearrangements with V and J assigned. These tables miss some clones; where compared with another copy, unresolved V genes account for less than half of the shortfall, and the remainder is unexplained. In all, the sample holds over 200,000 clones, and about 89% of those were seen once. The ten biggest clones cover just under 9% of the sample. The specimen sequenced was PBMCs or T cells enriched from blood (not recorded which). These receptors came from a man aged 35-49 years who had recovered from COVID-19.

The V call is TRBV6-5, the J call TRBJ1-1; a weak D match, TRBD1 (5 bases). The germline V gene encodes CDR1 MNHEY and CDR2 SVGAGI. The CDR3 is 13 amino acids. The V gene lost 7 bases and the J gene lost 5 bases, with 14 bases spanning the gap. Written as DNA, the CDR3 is TGTGCCAGCACCTTCGGGGGTTGGACTGAAGCTTTCTTT. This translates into CASTFGGWTEAFF.

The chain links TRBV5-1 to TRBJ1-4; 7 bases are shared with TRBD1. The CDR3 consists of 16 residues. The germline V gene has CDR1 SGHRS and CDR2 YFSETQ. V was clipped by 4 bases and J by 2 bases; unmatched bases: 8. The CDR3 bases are TGCGCCAGCAGCCCGCTAGGGGGCGCGACTAATGAAAAACTGTTTTTT. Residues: CASSPLGGATNEKLFF. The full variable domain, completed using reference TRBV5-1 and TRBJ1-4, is KAGVTQTPRYLIKTRGQQVTLSCSPISGHRSVSWYQQTPGQGLQFLFEYFSETQRNKGNFPGRFSGRQFSNSRSEMNVSTLELGDSALYLCASSPLGGATNEKLFFGSGTQLSVL.

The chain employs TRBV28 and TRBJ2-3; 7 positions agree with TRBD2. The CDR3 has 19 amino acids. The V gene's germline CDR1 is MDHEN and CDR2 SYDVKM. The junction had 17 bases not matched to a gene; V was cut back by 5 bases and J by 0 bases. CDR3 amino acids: CASSIRMAGVPSSTDTQYF. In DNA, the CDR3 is TGTGCCAGCAGTATCCGGATGGCGGGAGTCCCCTCTAGCACAGATACGCAGTATTTT.

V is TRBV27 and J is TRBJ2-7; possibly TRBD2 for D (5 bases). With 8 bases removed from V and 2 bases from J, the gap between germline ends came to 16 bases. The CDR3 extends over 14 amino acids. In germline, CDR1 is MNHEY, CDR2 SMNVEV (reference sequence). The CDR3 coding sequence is TGTGCCAGCTCCCCGGGATATAAAGCCTACGAGCAGTACTTC. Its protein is CASSPGYKAYEQYF.

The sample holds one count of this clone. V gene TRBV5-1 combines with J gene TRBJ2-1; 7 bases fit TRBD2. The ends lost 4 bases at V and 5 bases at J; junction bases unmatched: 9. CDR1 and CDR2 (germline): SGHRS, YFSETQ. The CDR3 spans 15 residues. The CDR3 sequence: CASSRSGQVNNEQFF. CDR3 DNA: TGCGCCAGCAGCCGTAGCGGGCAGGTAAACAATGAGCAGTTCTTC.

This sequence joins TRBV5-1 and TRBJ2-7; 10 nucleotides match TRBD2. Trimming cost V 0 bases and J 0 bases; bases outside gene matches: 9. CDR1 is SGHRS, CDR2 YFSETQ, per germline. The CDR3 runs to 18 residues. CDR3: CASSLVGGTSVSSYEQYF. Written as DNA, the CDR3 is TGCGCCAGCAGCTTGGTAGGTGGGACTAGCGTAAGCTCCTACGAGCAGTACTTC. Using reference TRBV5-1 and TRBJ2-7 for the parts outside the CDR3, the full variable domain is KAGVTQTPRYLIKTRGQQVTLSCSPISGHRSVSWYQQTPGQGLQFLFEYFSETQRNKGNFPGRFSGRQFSNSRSEMNVSTLELGDSALYLCASSLVGGTSVSSYEQYFGPGTRLTVT.

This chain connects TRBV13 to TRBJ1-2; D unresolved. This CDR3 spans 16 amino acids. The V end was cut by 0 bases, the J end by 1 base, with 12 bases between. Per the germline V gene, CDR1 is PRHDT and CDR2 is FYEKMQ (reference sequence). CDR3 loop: CASSLGLGENNYGYTF. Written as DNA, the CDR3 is TGTGCCAGCAGCTTAGGGCTCGGGGAAAATAACTATGGCTACACCTTC.

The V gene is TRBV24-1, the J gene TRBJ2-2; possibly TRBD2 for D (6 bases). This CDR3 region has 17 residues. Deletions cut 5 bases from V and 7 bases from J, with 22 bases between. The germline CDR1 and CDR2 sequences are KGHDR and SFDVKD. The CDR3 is CATSVPLESEAGGELFF. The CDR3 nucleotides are TGTGCCACCAGTGTCCCCCTGGAGTCCGAAGCGGGCGGGGAGCTGTTTTTT.

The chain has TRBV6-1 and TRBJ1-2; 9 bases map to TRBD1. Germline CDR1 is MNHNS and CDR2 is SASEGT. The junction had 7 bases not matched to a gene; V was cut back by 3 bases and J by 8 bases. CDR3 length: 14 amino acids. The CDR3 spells CASSEDRGMLGYTF. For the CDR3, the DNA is TGTGCCAGCAGTGAGGACAGGGGAATGTTAGGCTACACCTTC.

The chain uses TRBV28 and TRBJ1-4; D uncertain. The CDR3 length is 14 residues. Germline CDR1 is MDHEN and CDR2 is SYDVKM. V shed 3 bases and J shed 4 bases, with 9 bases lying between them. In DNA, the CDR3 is TGTGCCAGCAGTTTTCGGAGCCTTAATGAAAAACTGTTTTTT. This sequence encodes CASSFRSLNEKLFF. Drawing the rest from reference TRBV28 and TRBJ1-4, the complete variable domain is DVKVTQSSRYLVKRTGEKVFLECVQDMDHENMFWYRQDPGLGLRLIYFSYDVKMKEKGDIPEGYSVSREKKERFSLILESASTNQTSMYLCASSFRSLNEKLFFGSGTQLSVL.

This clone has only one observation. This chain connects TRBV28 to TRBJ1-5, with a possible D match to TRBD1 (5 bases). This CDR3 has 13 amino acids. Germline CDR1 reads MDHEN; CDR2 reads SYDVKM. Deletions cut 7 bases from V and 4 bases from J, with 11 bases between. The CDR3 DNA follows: TGTGCCAGCACCCTGGGGCGGAATCAGCCCCAGCATTTT. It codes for CASTLGRNQPQHF.

The CDR3 sequence: CASSVTAATNEKLFF. In DNA form, the CDR3 reads TGTGCCAGCAGCGTAACAGCCGCAACTAATGAAAAACTGTTTTTT. The chain links TRBV7-9 to TRBJ1-4, with no clear D. The CDR3 covers 15 residues. V was cut by 5 bases and J by 0 bases, with 10 bases left in between. CDR1 SEHNR and CDR2 FQNEAQ come from the germline V gene (reference sequence).